The sequence of this T cell receptor (beta chain) was determined in a study of post-analysis software for immune sequencing data. TCR beta cDNA libraries included unique molecular identifiers. Approximately 500,000 cDNA molecules were recovered from an input of about 0.9 to 11 million T cells. One entry per CDR3 protein, called by TCRdb with MiXCR from the PCR reads. Among 740,000 or so distinct CDR3 sequences listed, approximately 57% were seen once. Regarding this clonotype: Antigen: not known.

The CDR3 length is 15 residues. The germline V and J ends were trimmed by 6 bases and 5 bases, with 20 bases remaining between them. CDR1 and CDR2 from the germline V gene are SGHDT and YYEEEE. The study, taken as a whole, reports: When patients were compared with controls, 4 or 5 TRBV segments were more frequent, TRBV5-6, TRBV5-1 and TRBV20-1 among them. Significantly lower normalized Chao1 diversity was found in patients with multiple sclerosis relative to controls.

Sequencing was done on a sample of blood. The receptor's source is a girl under 18 with multiple sclerosis. The chain couples TRBV5-6 to TRBJ2-5; tentative D call: TRBD2 (6 bases). CDR3 nucleotides: TGTGCCAGCACCCTGATTAGCGGCCGAGCTGAGACCCAGTACTTC. Protein product: CASTLISGRAETQYF. Full variable domain (outside the CDR3, taken from reference TRBV5-6 and TRBJ2-5): DAGVTQSPTHLIKTRGQQVTLRCSPKSGHDTVSWYQQALGQGPQFIFQYYEEEERQRGNFPDRFSGHQFPNYSSELNVNALLLGDSALYLCASTLISGRAETQYFGPGTRLLVL.